The 9 T cell receptor beta chains below all came from one sample that was sequenced in a study of blood T cells in healthy people across ages. Combining a sample-barcoded 5' primer with a J-beta primer mix, a second PCR ran for roughly 7 to 12 cycles. MiXCR, applied by TCRdb to the 5' RACE reads, yields one record per CDR3 protein. The table records around 670,000 distinct CDR3 sequences, around 31% of them present only once. Sequencing used blood. The receptors originated from a woman aged 80 or over in good health.

The sample holds many counts of this clonotype. The chain carries TRBV7-2 and TRBJ2-1, with D tentatively TRBD1 (5 bases). The CDR3 sequence is 13 residues long. Looked up from germline, CDR1 is SGHTA and CDR2 is FQGNSA. V was clipped by 5 bases and J by 8 bases, with 13 bases between them. CDR3: CASSPRTLHEQFF. The CDR3 region has the DNA TGTGCCAGCAGCCCCCGGACATTACATGAGCAGTTCTTC.

V gene TRBV2 combines with J gene TRBJ2-7, with D unresolved. The CDR3 is 14 residues long. V was clipped by 6 bases and J by 0 bases, with 12 bases between them. CDR1 and CDR2 from the germline V gene are SNHLY and FYNNEI. The CDR3 nucleotides are TGTGCCAGCAGCGTGGCGGATCCCTCCTACGAGCAGTACTTC. Translation gives CASSVADPSYEQYF. Drawing the rest from reference TRBV2 and TRBJ2-7, the complete variable domain is EPEVTQTPSHQVTQMGQEVILRCVPISNHLYFYWYRQILGQKVEFLVSFYNNEISEKSEIFDDQFSVERPDGSNFTLKIRSTKLEDSAMYFCASSVADPSYEQYFGPGTRLTVT.

This clonotype has a count of ten or more. V gene TRBV7-9 combines with J gene TRBJ1-6, with 9 bases identical to TRBD1. Trimming removed 6 bases from V and 10 bases from J; junction bases left unmatched: 10. CDR3 length: 15 residues. Looked up from germline, CDR1 is SEHNR and CDR2 is FQNEAQ (reference sequence). This CDR3 reads CASSPDRGFRSPLHF. CDR3 sequence (DNA): TGTGCCAGCAGTCCGGACAGGGGTTTTAGGTCACCCCTCCACTTT. The full variable domain, its missing parts supplied by reference TRBV7-9 and TRBJ1-6, is DTGVSQNPRHKITKRGQNVTFRCDPISEHNRLYWYRQTLGQGPEFLTYFQNEAQLEKSRLLSDRFSAERPKGSFSTLEIQRTEQGDSAMYLCASSPDRGFRSPLHFGNGTRLTVT.

Note on this clonotype: Since a much larger clone is just one base distant, this may be a read error. The chain links TRBV29-1 to TRBJ2-5; perhaps TRBD1 as D (6 bases). The CDR3 length is 13 residues. Trimming took off 5 bases at V and 7 bases at J, with 17 bases between the two ends. The germline V gene encodes CDR1 SQVTM and CDR2 ANQGSEA. CDR3: CSVKPDSLGTQYF. The CDR3 nucleotides read TGCAGCGTTAAGCCGGACAGCCTTGGGACCCAGTACTTC.

The sample holds many counts of this clonotype. The rearrangement uses TRBV30 and TRBJ1-5, with no clear D. The CDR3 length is 14 residues. The germline CDR1 and CDR2 sequences are GTSNPN and SVGIG (reference sequence). V gave up 2 bases and J gave up 3 bases, with 11 bases separating them. CDR3 loop: CAWSKIQVNQPQHF. CDR3 DNA: TGTGCCTGGAGTAAGATCCAGGTCAATCAGCCCCAGCATTTT.

J is TRBJ2-3 and V is TRBV7-2; 9 nucleotides align to TRBD1. The CDR3 loop spans 20 amino acids. CDR1 and CDR2 (germline): SGHTA, FQGNSA. V lost 2 bases, J lost 0 bases, and 15 bases stayed unmatched. CDR3 bases: TGTGCCAGCAGCTTACCCCAGGGACAGGGAACTTCGTCTAGCACAGATACGCAGTATTTT. It is translated as CASSLPQGQGTSSSTDTQYF.

As for this clonotype: With a much larger clone just one base away, this may be a read error. The rearrangement joins TRBV12-3 or TRBV12-4 to TRBJ2-3; D uncertain. This CDR3 contains 17 residues. As DNA, the CDR3 is TGTGCCAGCAGTTTGGATGGAAGCAGCCTAAGGGCAGATGCGCAGTATTTT. Its protein product is CASSLDGSSLRADAQYF.

The V call is TRBV25-1, the J call TRBJ1-1, with D possibly being TRBD1 (6 bases). Germline V lookup: CDR1 MGHDK, CDR2 SYGVNS. The CDR3 is made up of 12 amino acids. V lost 7 bases and J lost 5, with 11 bases in between. CDR3 nucleotide sequence: TGTGCCAGCAAGGGGGGTCTAACTGAAGCTTTCTTT. It is translated as CASKGGLTEAFF.

This rearrangement joins TRBV12-3 or TRBV12-4 to TRBJ1-2; no clear D. The CDR3 is 14 residues long. Trimming left V 2 bases short and J 2 bases short, with 9 bases between. The CDR3 DNA is TGTGCCAGCAGTTTATGGGGAGCGAACTATGGCTACACCTTC. This codes for CASSLWGANYGYTF.